What follows are 32 T cell receptor beta chains derived from one specimen sequenced in a study of T-cell memory formation after mild COVID-19. TCRdb passed the 5' RACE reads through MiXCR, listing each CDR3 protein once. The repertoire holds about 620,000 distinct CDR3 sequences, over 15% seen once, with approximately 12% in the top ten. The sample was PBMCs or a T cell subset sorted from them (not recorded which). The receptor source for this set is an adult woman who had mild COVID-19 (a few samples of this study predate the infection). Cell type and time point are not known.

The CDR3 DNA reads as TGTGCCAGCAGCACCCTGAGGGCAGGGAACGAGCAGTACTTC. Translated, it gives CASSTLRAGNEQYF. The chain carries TRBV7-2 and TRBJ2-7; D may correspond to TRBD1 or TRBD2 (5 bases each). V gave up 5 bases and J gave up 5 bases, with 16 bases separating them. Germline V gene data show CDR1 as SGHTA and CDR2 as FQGNSA. CDR3 length: 14 amino acids. The whole variable domain, filled in from reference TRBV7-2 and TRBJ2-7, reads GAGVSQSPSNKVTEKGKDVELRCDPISGHTALYWYRQSLGQGLEFLIYFQGNSAPDKSGLPSDRFSAERTGGSVSTLTIQRTQQEDSAVYLCASSTLRAGNEQYFGPGTRLTVT.

This clonotype was detected ten times or more. The chain combines TRBV6-5 with TRBJ2-3; a possible D gene is TRBD1 (5 bases). Trimming stripped 0 bases from V and 0 bases from J, with 7 bases between. This CDR3 region has 15 residues. From germline, CDR1 is MNHEY and CDR2 SVGAGI. The CDR3 DNA sequence: TGTGCCAGCAGTTACTCAGGGGCTAGCACAGATACGCAGTATTTT. It translates to CASSYSGASTDTQYF.

This chain uses TRBV19 with TRBJ2-7; D is unclear. CDR3 length: 15 amino acids. Per the germline V gene, CDR1 is LNHDA and CDR2 is SQIVND (reference sequence). V lost 5 bases, J lost 5 bases, and 19 bases lay in between. CDR3 loop: CASSANGALRHEQYF. DNA of the CDR3: TGTGCCAGTAGTGCAAACGGAGCACTCAGACACGAGCAGTACTTC.

The gene calls are TRBV11-2 and TRBJ2-7; D is perhaps TRBD1 (6 bases). The CDR3 is 16 amino acids. Germline assignment: CDR1 SGHAT and CDR2 FQNNGV. V was shortened by 4 bases and J by 3 bases, with 19 bases between the two germline ends. CDR3 residues: CASSSRGMGANYEQYF. DNA of the CDR3: TGTGCCAGCAGCTCCCGGGGAATGGGGGCTAACTACGAGCAGTACTTC. The whole variable domain, remainder taken from reference TRBV11-2 and TRBJ2-7, is EAGVAQSPRYKIIEKRQSVAFWCNPISGHATLYWYQQILGQGPKLLIQFQNNGVVDDSQLPKDRFSAERLKGVDSTLKIQPAKLEDSAVYLCASSSRGMGANYEQYFGPGTRLTVT.

This clonotype has at least ten counts. This chain links TRBV12-3 or TRBV12-4 with TRBJ2-3; no reliable D call. V shed 2 bases and J shed 4 bases, with 4 bases lying between them. CDR3 length: 12 residues. CDR3 in amino acids: CASSLYSDTQYF. Written as DNA, the CDR3 is TGTGCCAGCAGTTTATACTCAGATACGCAGTATTTT.

This clonotype was seen ten or more times. The V call is TRBV5-1, the J call TRBJ2-2; TRBD2 agrees at 10 bases. J was trimmed by 6 bases and V by 1 base; bases with no gene match: 3. The CDR3 is 15 residues long. Germline V gives CDR1 SGHRS, CDR2 YFSETQ. CDR3 nucleotides: TGCGCCAGCAGCTTGTCCCTAGCGGGAGCCGGGGAGCTGTTTTTT. This translates into CASSLSLAGAGELFF.

This clonotype has more than one count but fewer than ten. CDR3 in amino acids: CASSVERDMGTEAFF. The CDR3, as DNA: TGTGCCAGCAGCGTAGAGAGGGATATGGGTACTGAAGCTTTCTTT. The chain couples TRBV9 to TRBJ1-1, with unresolved D. Germline CDR1 SGDLS, CDR2 YYNGEE. Deletions cut 0 bases from V and 5 bases from J, with 14 bases between. There are 15 residues in the CDR3.

This clonotype was found once. The chain joins TRBV6-5 to TRBJ1-6; the D gene is possibly TRBD1 (6 bases). This CDR3 has 15 amino acids. In germline, CDR1 is MNHEY, CDR2 SVGAGI. Trimming removed 3 bases from V and 3 bases from J, with 9 bases in between. The CDR3 is CASSYGGRYNSPLHF. The CDR3 DNA reads TGTGCCAGCAGTTATGGGGGCCGCTATAATTCACCCCTCCACTTT.

In its sample, this clonotype was seen a few times. The chain joins TRBV7-9 to TRBJ2-7; either TRBD1 or TRBD2 may fit D (5 bases each). CDR1 SEHNR and CDR2 FQNEAQ come from the germline V gene (reference sequence). The germline V and J ends were trimmed by 4 bases and 0 bases, with 16 bases remaining between them. The CDR3 runs 16 residues. The CDR3 region is CASSSSERGDSYEQYF. In nucleotides, the CDR3 is TGTGCCAGCAGCTCCAGCGAAAGGGGAGACTCCTACGAGCAGTACTTC.

This clonotype came up many times. The V call is TRBV20-1, the J call TRBJ2-1; 12 bases fit TRBD2. Germline assignment: CDR1 DFQATT and CDR2 SNEGSKA (reference sequence). The length of the CDR3 is 15 residues. V trimming: 3 bases; J trimming: 8 bases; junction bases outside the gene matches: 8. The CDR3: CSASAPGLAGHEQFF. The CDR3 DNA follows: TGCAGTGCTAGTGCACCGGGACTAGCGGGCCATGAGCAGTTCTTC.

The CDR3: CASRPDARSQETQYF. DNA for the CDR3: TGCGCCAGCAGACCGGACGCCCGTAGCCAAGAGACCCAGTACTTC. The chain couples TRBV4-1 to TRBJ2-5; D not resolved. This CDR3 region has 15 residues. V lost 6 bases and J 1 base, leaving 15 bases between the germline ends. Per the germline V gene, CDR1 is MGHRA and CDR2 is YSYEKL.

This chain links TRBV5-1 with TRBJ2-7, with 9 bases fitting TRBD1. This CDR3 is 15 amino acids long. Germline CDR1 SGHRS, CDR2 YFSETQ. J lost 2 bases, V lost 2 bases, and 5 bases had no gene match. The CDR3 loop reads CASSLGQGLTYEQYF. As DNA, the CDR3 is TGCGCCAGCAGCTTAGGACAGGGGTTAACCTACGAGCAGTACTTC. Complete variable domain (other parts from reference TRBV5-1 and TRBJ2-7): KAGVTQTPRYLIKTRGQQVTLSCSPISGHRSVSWYQQTPGQGLQFLFEYFSETQRNKGNFPGRFSGRQFSNSRSEMNVSTLELGDSALYLCASSLGQGLTYEQYFGPGTRLTVT.

This clonotype was seen a handful of times. This sequence joins TRBV30 and TRBJ2-1, with 7 bases lining up with TRBD1. Trimming took 5 bases from V and 1 from J; bases not matched to a gene: 8. In germline, CDR1 is GTSNPN, CDR2 SVGIG (reference sequence). This CDR3 is 15 amino acids long. The CDR3 sequence is CAWHRQTGSYNEQFF. As DNA, the CDR3 is TGTGCCTGGCACCGCCAGACAGGGTCCTACAATGAGCAGTTCTTC.

The chain combines TRBV12-3 or TRBV12-4 with TRBJ2-7; 10 nucleotides line up with TRBD1. Germline trimming cut 7 bases from V and 5 bases from J; bases unmatched to any gene: 14. The CDR3 length is 16 residues. The CDR3 coding sequence is TGTGCCAGCATCAAGTCCGGGGACAGGGGAACCCACGAGCAGTACTTC. This sequence encodes CASIKSGDRGTHEQYF.

The CDR3 DNA follows: TGTGCCAGCAGCTTGGACAGGGGGGCCACTGAAGCTTTCTTT. This encodes CASSLDRGATEAFF. The rearrangement links TRBV5-4 to TRBJ1-1, with 8 nucleotides matching TRBD1. After removal of 0 bases from V and 4 bases from J, the junction contained 2 bases not matched to a gene. CDR1 is SGHNT, CDR2 YYREEE, per germline (reference sequence). CDR3 length: 14 amino acids.

In this sample, this clonotype turned up many times. This chain uses TRBV15 with TRBJ2-3; either TRBD1 or TRBD2 may fit D (5 bases each). V lost 5 bases and J 1 base, leaving 10 bases between the germline ends. The CDR3 is 14 residues long. Germline CDR1 and CDR2: LNHNV and YYDKDF (reference sequence). In DNA, the CDR3 is TGTGCCACCAGCGGGGACCGGGGCACAGATACGCAGTATTTT. Protein sequence: CATSGDRGTDTQYF.

At least ten counts were recorded for this clonotype. The V gene is TRBV7-9, the J gene TRBJ2-1; 8 bases agree with TRBD2. There are 17 residues in the CDR3. Germline V gene sequence: CDR1 SEHNR, CDR2 FQNEAQ (reference sequence). The ends lost 1 base at V and 5 bases at J; junction bases unmatched: 10. The CDR3 bases are TGTGCCAGCAGCTTAGTAGCGGGACTACCTAATAACAATGAGCAGTTCTTC. It yields the protein CASSLVAGLPNNNEQFF.

In this sample, this clonotype turned up a few times. V gene TRBV19 combines with J gene TRBJ2-1, with 11 bases fitting TRBD2. Germline loops: CDR1 LNHDA, CDR2 SQIVND (reference sequence). Unmatched junction bases numbered 3, after V lost 3 bases and J lost 8 bases. The CDR3 totals 14 residues. CDR3 in DNA: TGTGCCAGTAGTATTAGCGGGAGGGTGGATGAGCAGTTCTTC. This sequence encodes CASSISGRVDEQFF.

In regard to this clonotype: The junction and the germline gene differ at one end; a read error may be behind it. The rearrangement links TRBV6-2 or TRBV6-3 to TRBJ2-5, with 8 positions matching TRBD2. The length of the CDR3 is 14 residues. Per the germline V gene, CDR1 is MNHEY and CDR2 is SVGEGT. CDR3 in DNA: TGTGCCAGCAGTTACAACGGGAGGGGGGAGACTCAGTACTTC. This codes for CASSYNGRGETQYF.

This chain connects TRBV12-3 or TRBV12-4 to TRBJ2-7, with TRBD2 matching 8 bases. The CDR3 is 11 residues long. The CDR3: CATGGNHEQYF. The CDR3 coding sequence is TGTGCAACGGGAGGGAACCACGAGCAGTACTTC.

This clonotype was detected only a few times. This rearrangement joins TRBV4-1 to TRBJ2-2, with D perhaps TRBD2 (5 bases). V was clipped by 8 bases and J by 1 base, with 17 bases between them. From germline, CDR1 is MGHRA and CDR2 YSYEKL. The CDR3 runs to 16 residues. CDR3 protein: CASGLRGYQNTGELFF. The CDR3 nucleotides are TGCGCCAGCGGTTTACGGGGTTATCAGAACACCGGGGAGCTGTTTTTT.

The CDR3 region has the DNA TGTGCCAGCAGCTCCGTTTCGGAGCGGGATGAGCAGTTCTTC. The encoded protein is CASSSVSERDEQFF. The chain is built from TRBV7-9 and TRBJ2-1; perhaps TRBD2 as D (6 bases). This CDR3 has 14 amino acids. From germline, CDR1 is SEHNR and CDR2 FQNEAQ (reference sequence). Trimming stripped 4 bases from V and 8 bases from J, with 15 bases between.

The chain uses TRBV5-1 and TRBJ2-6; no definite D call. The germline CDR1 and CDR2 sequences are SGHRS and YFSETQ. The CDR3 loop spans 16 amino acids. V lost 0 bases to trimming and J lost 1 base, with 8 bases between them. The CDR3 DNA sequence: TGCGCCAGCAGCTTGGCCGTAAGGTCTGGGGCCAACGTCCTGACTTTC. Its translation is CASSLAVRSGANVLTF.

The CDR3 protein is CASSLAGTSGSHEQYF. The CDR3 DNA is TGTGCCAGCAGCTTAGCGGGGACTAGCGGGAGCCACGAGCAGTACTTC. J is TRBJ2-7 and V is TRBV7-2; 14 positions agree with TRBD2. The CDR3 covers 16 residues. After removal of 0 bases from V and 5 bases from J, the junction contained 3 bases not matched to a gene. CDR1 and CDR2 from the germline V gene are SGHTA and FQGNSA.

The chain joins TRBV4-3 to TRBJ2-3; 8 bases line up with TRBD2. The CDR3 is 17 residues long. V lost 0 bases to trimming and J lost 7 bases; unmatched junction nucleotides: 12. Germline CDR1 is LGHNA and CDR2 is YSLEER. In DNA form, the CDR3 reads TGCGCCAGCAGCCAAGACCTAGGTAGCGGGACCGCCAATACGCAGTATTTT. Translation gives CASSQDLGSGTANTQYF.

The chain couples TRBV2 to TRBJ1-4, with D uncertain. Deletions cut 3 bases from V and 1 base from J, with 12 bases between. The CDR3 consists of 16 residues. Per germline, CDR1 SNHLY and CDR2 FYNNEI. The CDR3 sequence: CASSDPGVVTNEKLFF. Written as DNA, the CDR3 is TGTGCCAGCAGTGACCCAGGAGTGGTAACTAATGAAAAACTGTTTTTT. Supplemented by reference TRBV2 and TRBJ1-4, the full variable domain reads EPEVTQTPSHQVTQMGQEVILRCVPISNHLYFYWYRQILGQKVEFLVSFYNNEISEKSEIFDDQFSVERPDGSNFTLKIRSTKLEDSAMYFCASSDPGVVTNEKLFFGSGTQLSVL.

This clonotype turned up a few times. The J gene is TRBJ2-7, the V gene TRBV7-6, with a weak D call TRBD1 (6 bases). CDR1 and CDR2 (germline): SGHVS, FNYEAQ. V gave up 1 base and J gave up 4 bases, with 17 bases separating them. There are 16 residues in the CDR3. In DNA, the CDR3 is TGTGCCAGCAGCTTAGAGACCGGGACAACCTTTTACGAGCAGTACTTC. Encoded protein: CASSLETGTTFYEQYF. Combining the CDR3 with reference TRBV7-6 and TRBJ2-7 gives the whole variable domain GAGVSQSPRYKVTKRGQDVALRCDPISGHVSLYWYRQALGQGPEFLTYFNYEAQQDKSGLPNDRFSAERPEGSISTLTIQRTEQRDSAMYRCASSLETGTTFYEQYFGPGTRLTVT.

This chain uses TRBV7-8 with TRBJ1-5, with unresolved D. CDR1 and CDR2 from the germline V gene are SGHVS and FQNEAQ. V dropped 5 bases and J dropped 5 bases, with 16 bases sitting between them. CDR3 size: 15 residues. CDR3 amino acids: CASSLDAREDQPQHF. CDR3 DNA: TGTGCCAGCAGCCTCGACGCGAGGGAAGATCAGCCCCAGCATTTT. Using reference TRBV7-8 and TRBJ1-5 for the parts outside the CDR3, the full variable domain is GAGVSQSPRYKVAKRGQDVALRCDPISGHVSLFWYQQALGQGPEFLTYFQNEAQLDKSGLPSDRFFAERPEGSVSTLKIQRTQQEDSAVYLCASSLDAREDQPQHFGDGTRLSIL.

This clonotype was observed a few times. The rearrangement uses TRBV29-1 and TRBJ1-2; 7 bases are a match to TRBD1. Germline CDR1 SQVTM, CDR2 ANQGSEA. V was pared by 4 bases and J by 4 bases, with 6 bases of the junction left unmatched. CDR3 length: 13 amino acids. CDR3 coding DNA: TGCAGCGTTGCGAGGGACAGCCTCTATGGCTACACCTTC. Encoded protein: CSVARDSLYGYTF.

This clonotype was seen a handful of times. V usage is TRBV4-1 and J usage is TRBJ1-1; no clear D gene. Trimming removed 9 bases from V and 4 bases from J, with 21 bases in between. The CDR3 is made up of 15 amino acids. Germline CDR1 is MGHRA and CDR2 is YSYEKL. CDR3 bases: TGCGCCAGTAATCCCTCGGGAATCAGAGGCACTGAAGCTTTCTTT. Its translation is CASNPSGIRGTEAFF.

In its sample, this clonotype was seen many times. V and J are TRBV5-1 and TRBJ2-1; D is tentatively TRBD1 or TRBD2 (5 bases each). Looked up from germline, CDR1 is SGHRS and CDR2 is YFSETQ. This CDR3 region has 15 residues. Between the trimmed V and J ends, which lost 4 bases and 5 bases, there was a span of 16 bases. The CDR3 protein is CASSMGVASDNEQFF. The CDR3 region has the DNA TGCGCCAGCAGCATGGGGGTCGCGTCGGACAATGAGCAGTTCTTC.

The rearrangement links TRBV7-3 to TRBJ1-6; D unclear. In germline, CDR1 is SGHTA, CDR2 FQGTGA. The V gene lost 5 bases and the J gene lost 9 bases, with 11 bases spanning the gap. The CDR3 has 13 amino acids. The CDR3 DNA reads as TGTGCCAGCAGCCCGAGTTCAGGTTCACCCCTCCACTTT. Encoded protein: CASSPSSGSPLHF.